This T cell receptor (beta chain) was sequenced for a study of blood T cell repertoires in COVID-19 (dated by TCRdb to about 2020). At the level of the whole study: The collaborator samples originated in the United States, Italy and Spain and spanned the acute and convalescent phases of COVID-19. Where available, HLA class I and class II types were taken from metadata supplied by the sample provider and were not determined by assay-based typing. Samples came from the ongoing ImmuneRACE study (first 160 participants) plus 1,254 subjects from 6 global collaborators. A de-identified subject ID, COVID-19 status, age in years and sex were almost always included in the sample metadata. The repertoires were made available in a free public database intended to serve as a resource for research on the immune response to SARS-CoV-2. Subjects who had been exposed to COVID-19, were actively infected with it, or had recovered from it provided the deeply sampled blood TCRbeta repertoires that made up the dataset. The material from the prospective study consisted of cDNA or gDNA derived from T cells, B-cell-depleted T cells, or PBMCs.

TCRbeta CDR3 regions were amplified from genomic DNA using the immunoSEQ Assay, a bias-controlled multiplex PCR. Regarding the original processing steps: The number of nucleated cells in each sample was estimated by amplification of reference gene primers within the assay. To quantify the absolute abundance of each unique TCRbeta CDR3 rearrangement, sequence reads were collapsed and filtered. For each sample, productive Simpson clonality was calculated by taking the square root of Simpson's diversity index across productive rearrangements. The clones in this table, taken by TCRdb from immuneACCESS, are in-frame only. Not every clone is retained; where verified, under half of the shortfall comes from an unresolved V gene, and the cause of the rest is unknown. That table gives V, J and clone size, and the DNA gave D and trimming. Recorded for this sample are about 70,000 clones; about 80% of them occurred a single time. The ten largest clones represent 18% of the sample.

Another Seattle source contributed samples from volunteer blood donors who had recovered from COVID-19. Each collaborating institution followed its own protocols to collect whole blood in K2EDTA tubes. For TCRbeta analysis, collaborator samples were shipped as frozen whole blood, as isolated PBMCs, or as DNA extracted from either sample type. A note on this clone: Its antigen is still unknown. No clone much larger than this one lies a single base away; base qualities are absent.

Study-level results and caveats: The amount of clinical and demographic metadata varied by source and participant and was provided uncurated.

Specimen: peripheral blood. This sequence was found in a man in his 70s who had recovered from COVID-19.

The nucleotide sequence reads TGTGCCAGCGGTAGTGCCAGAGAGGTCCCATTAGAAAGCACAGATACGCAGTATTTT. The translation is CASGSAREVPLESTDTQYF. The rearranged chain carries TRBV3-1 (or the pseudogene TRBV3-2) and TRBJ2-3; the D gene cannot be resolved reliably. V sheds 8 bases and J sheds 0 bases, leaving 27 bases between their ends. The CDR3 sequence holds 19 residues, the cysteine and phenylalanine included. The only DNA kept is the CDR3, 57 bases in frame from the first base. The germline V gene encodes CDR1 LGHDT and CDR2 YNNKEL (reference sequence).